This T cell receptor (beta chain) was identified in a study of blood T cell repertoires in COVID-19. The protocol was immunoSEQ multiplex PCR, while the TCRdb copy is restricted to in-frame clones and leaves out a portion. Seen here are around 270,000 clones, 88% observed once, and the top ten hold 4%. Germline-derived CDR1 and CDR2 are MNHEY and SVGEGT. Trimming took 2 bases from V and 8 from J; bases not matched to a gene: 8. This CDR3 region has 17 residues. The receptor was isolated from a man between 60 and 75 years old who had recovered from COVID-19. Sequencing was done on a sample of peripheral blood. V and J are TRBV6-2 or TRBV6-3 and TRBJ1-6; 11 bases agree with TRBD1. The CDR3 DNA reads TGTGCCAGCAGTTACACGCGGGACAGGGGGATTGATTCACCCCTCCACTTT. It is translated as CASSYTRDRGIDSPLHF.